A selection of T cell receptor beta chains follows, all from one sample in a study of CD8 T cells in ankylosing spondylitis. TCRdb reanalysed the 5' RACE reads using MiXCR and keeps one entry per CDR3 protein. The sample contains a few hundred thousand distinct CDR3 sequences, 18% of which appear only once. The sequencing input was blood, either unsorted or a sorted T cell fraction (not recorded which). These receptors were collected from a male donor with ankylosing spondylitis or in good health (not recorded which). The CDR3 runs from the conserved cysteine through the conserved F or W. D genes are given only for firm matches. Size values are once, few and many counts, or a class for expanded clones, and some rows have none.

DNA: TGTGCCAGCAGCCCCGGGGACTACCACAATGAGCAGTTCTTC
CDR3: CASSPGDYHNEQFF
size: -
D: TRBD2
J: TRBJ2-1
V: TRBV7-3

DNA: TGTGCCAGCAGGCGGGGACTAGCGGGAGGGTTAGAGACCCAGTACTTC
CDR3: CASRRGLAGGLETQYF
size: -
D: TRBD2
J: TRBJ2-5
V: TRBV7-9

DNA: TGTGCCAGCAGAAAACCCCCGGACGCTGAAGCTTTCTTT
CDR3: CASRKPPDAEAFF
size: -
D: -
J: TRBJ1-1
V: TRBV12-3/TRBV12-4

DNA: TGTGCCAGCAGCCGGACTGCCTCCGGGGAGCAGTTCTTC
CDR3: CASSRTASGEQFF
size: -
D: -
J: TRBJ2-1
V: TRBV27

DNA: TGCAGTGCTTCGGACAGGGGCTCGGGCACAGATACGCAGTATTTT
CDR3: CSASDRGSGTDTQYF
size: many
D: TRBD1
J: TRBJ2-3
V: TRBV20-1

DNA: TGTGCCAGAAGTGGTTGGACAGGGGGGCACTATGGCTACACCTTC
CDR3: CARSGWTGGHYGYTF
size: -
D: TRBD1
J: TRBJ1-2
V: TRBV27

DNA: TGTGCCAGCAGCCAATTGGGAGCTGATGAGCAGTTCTTC
CDR3: CASSQLGADEQFF
size: few
D: -
J: TRBJ2-1
V: TRBV3-1

DNA: TGTGCCACGATAGACCCTGACAGTGGTGGAGAGACCCAGTACTTC
CDR3: CATIDPDSGGETQYF
size: few
D: -
J: TRBJ2-5
V: TRBV10-3

DNA: TGTGCCAGCAGTTTACTAGCGGGAGTTTACAATGAGCAGTTCTTC
CDR3: CASSLLAGVYNEQFF
size: few
D: TRBD2
J: TRBJ2-1
V: TRBV27

DNA: TGCAGCGTTCTCTTTTTTAAGGGACTAGCGGACAATGAGCAGTTCTTC
CDR3: CSVLFFKGLADNEQFF
size: many
D: TRBD2
J: TRBJ2-1
V: TRBV29-1

DNA: TGTGCCAGCATCACCGGGGGAGGCCCCACTGGAAAGGTGGATGAGCAGTTCTTC
CDR3: CASITGGGPTGKVDEQFF
size: few
D: -
J: TRBJ2-1
V: TRBV12-3/TRBV12-4

DNA: TGTGCCAGCAGCCAAGATTTAGCGGCGGGTGAGCAGTACTTC
CDR3: CASSQDLAAGEQYF
size: -
D: -
J: TRBJ2-7
V: TRBV3-1

DNA: TGTGCCAGCAGCTTAGTAGGGCTAGCAGGGGCTAATTTCCACGAGCAGTACTTC
CDR3: CASSLVGLAGANFHEQYF
size: few
D: -
J: TRBJ2-7
V: TRBV11-2

DNA: TGCGCCAGCAGCGACGGGACTTCGTACGAGCAGTACTTC
CDR3: CASSDGTSYEQYF
size: -
D: -
J: TRBJ2-7
V: TRBV5-1

DNA: TGTGCCAGCGGCGGACAGGGGGCCTACGAGCAGTACTTC
CDR3: CASGGQGAYEQYF
size: few
D: TRBD1
J: TRBJ2-7
V: TRBV27

DNA: TGTGCCAGCAGTGAAGACGGCGTGGGCGGCTCCTACGAGCAGTACTTC
CDR3: CASSEDGVGGSYEQYF
size: -
D: -
J: TRBJ2-7
V: TRBV2

DNA: TGTGCCAGCAGCTTACAGGGAGGGAGAGAGACCCAGTACTTC
CDR3: CASSLQGGRETQYF
size: -
D: TRBD2
J: TRBJ2-5
V: TRBV7-3

DNA: TGTGCCAGCAGCCCCTATCACGGGGGAGGCTATGGCTACACCTTC
CDR3: CASSPYHGGGYGYTF
size: -
D: -
J: TRBJ1-2
V: TRBV7-9

DNA: TGTGCCATCAGCGAGAACCGGGACTTATACAATGAGCAGTTCTTC
CDR3: CAISENRDLYNEQFF
size: few
D: -
J: TRBJ2-1
V: TRBV10-3

DNA: TGCGCCAGCAGCCCGGGCGGGGCCGGAACGGCGAACACCGGGGAGCTGTTTTTT
CDR3: CASSPGGAGTANTGELFF
size: few
D: -
J: TRBJ2-2
V: TRBV5-1

DNA: TGTGCCACCAGCAGTCCCAGGGGGGGGGGAACGGATACGCAGTATTTT
CDR3: CATSSPRGGGTDTQYF
size: few
D: -
J: TRBJ2-3
V: TRBV15

DNA: TGTGCCAGCAGCCAAGATCGGACGGTCTACGAGCAGTACTTC
CDR3: CASSQDRTVYEQYF
size: few
D: -
J: TRBJ2-7
V: TRBV3-1

DNA: TGTGCCAGCGGGATTAGCGGGAGAGTAGAGACCCAGTACTTC
CDR3: CASGISGRVETQYF
size: -
D: TRBD2
J: TRBJ2-5
V: TRBV25-1

DNA: TGCGCCAGCAGCCGACTAGCGTACCAAGAGACCCAGTACTTC
CDR3: CASSRLAYQETQYF
size: -
D: TRBD2
J: TRBJ2-5
V: TRBV4-1

DNA: TGTGCCAGCAGCTATAGCCCCCGGGACCTAGACTACGAGCAGTACTTC
CDR3: CASSYSPRDLDYEQYF
size: few
D: -
J: TRBJ2-7
V: TRBV7-9

DNA: TGTGCCAGCAGCAAGACAGTATCTGAAGCTTTCTTT
CDR3: CASSKTVSEAFF
size: -
D: -
J: TRBJ1-1
V: TRBV7-9

DNA: TGTGCCAGCAGCACACCGGGATATCGGGACGGGCAGTACTTC
CDR3: CASSTPGYRDGQYF
size: few
D: -
J: TRBJ2-7
V: TRBV7-9

DNA: TGTGCCAGCAGCTTTGGGCAGGGGGGGTTCTACGAGCAGTACTTC
CDR3: CASSFGQGGFYEQYF
size: -
D: -
J: TRBJ2-7
V: TRBV11-2

DNA: TGTGCCAGCAGCTCCTCAGCTAGACCCGATATCTACGAGCAGTACTTC
CDR3: CASSSSARPDIYEQYF
size: -
D: -
J: TRBJ2-7
V: TRBV7-2

DNA: TGCGCCAGCAGCCATCCTAGGCGGCTAGCGGGTTCCGATGAGCAGTTCTTC
CDR3: CASSHPRRLAGSDEQFF
size: -
D: TRBD2
J: TRBJ2-1
V: TRBV4-1

DNA: TGTGCCAGCGAAGAGGGACTCCGGATCCACCAGCAGTACTTC
CDR3: CASEEGLRIHQQYF
size: few
D: -
J: TRBJ2-7
V: TRBV28

DNA: TGTGCCAGCAGCATGACAGGGATCTCGTACGAGCAGTACTTC
CDR3: CASSMTGISYEQYF
size: few
D: TRBD1
J: TRBJ2-7
V: TRBV27

DNA: TGTGCCAGCAGCTTATCGGTCGAGCAGTACTTC
CDR3: CASSLSVEQYF
size: once
D: -
J: TRBJ2-7
V: TRBV7-9

DNA: TGCAGCGTTGAGAGAGGGGTACCCTACGAGCAGTACTTC
CDR3: CSVERGVPYEQYF
size: few
D: -
J: TRBJ2-7
V: TRBV29-1

DNA: TGTGCCAGCAGCCCCGAAGCTTTTCTCGGCAGGGGGAGGACGACAGAAGCTTTCTTT
CDR3: CASSPEAFLGRGRTTEAFF
size: few
D: TRBD1
J: TRBJ1-1
V: TRBV11-1

DNA: TGTGCCATCAGTGAGGGTCAGGGGGCGTCTTTCTTTGGCGGGAGGATGGGAGATACGCAGTATTTT
CDR3: CAISEGQGASFFGGRMGDTQYF
size: few
D: -
J: TRBJ2-3
V: TRBV10-3

DNA: TGTGCCAGCAGCTTACCCGGGACCCTTAATTCACCCCTCCACTTT
CDR3: CASSLPGTLNSPLHF
size: few
D: -
J: TRBJ1-6
V: TRBV7-2

DNA: TGCAGTGCTACTCTATTCGATAGCCCACAAGAGACCCAGTACTTC
CDR3: CSATLFDSPQETQYF
size: -
D: -
J: TRBJ2-5
V: TRBV20-1

DNA: TGTGCCAGCAGTGAACGGGGCAGATCCCTAACCGGGGAGCTGTTTTTT
CDR3: CASSERGRSLTGELFF
size: few
D: -
J: TRBJ2-2
V: TRBV2

DNA: TGTGCCAGCAGTTTACACCCAGGGACAGATACGCAGTATTTT
CDR3: CASSLHPGTDTQYF
size: few
D: -
J: TRBJ2-3
V: TRBV27